This T cell receptor beta chain stems from a study of T cells in Graves' hyperthyroidism and ophthalmopathy. This clonotype was observed a handful of times. Its antigen remains unidentified. Findings and caveats of the study: Researchers found most expanded thyroid clonotypes above 0.001 in blood as well.

Using RNA transcripts as the source, TCR beta CDR3 regions were amplified. The TCR CDR3 first-round RT-PCR relied on the HTBI primer set. TCRdb re-analysed the multiplex PCR reads in MiXCR, keeping a single row per CDR3 protein. The sample lists about 180,000 distinct CDR3 sequences, about 18% seen once, with 25% to 35% in the top ten. Source material: blood. The TCR sequence derives from a woman aged 50 to 60 with Graves' hyperthyroidism.

The CDR3 reads CASSPRGIANTGELFF. The CDR3 coding sequence is TGTGCCAGCTCACCAAGAGGGATCGCGAACACCGGGGAGCTGTTTTTT. The V and J genes are TRBV18 and TRBJ2-2; TRBD2 might be the D (5 bases). Trimming left V 2 bases short and J 0 bases short, with 10 bases between. This CDR3 is built from 16 residues. Germline assignment: CDR1 KGHSH and CDR2 LQKENI.